The 15 T cell receptor beta chains below come from one sample, sequenced in a study of shared clonotypes between healthy human individuals. Libraries were prepared by immunoSEQ multiplex PCR; TCRdb keeps only in-frame clonotypes and omits some of them. The repertoire consists of 2 million to 2.5 million clones, with nearly 97% occurring once and the leading ten covering roughly 0.13%. Sequencing was carried out using naive CD4+ T cells sorted from blood. This sample's subset: CD45RA+ positively selected. The receptors come from a man aged 18 to 35 in good health.

V is TRBV5-1 and J is TRBJ2-7; D is ambiguous. This CDR3 is 15 amino acids long. V was shortened by 0 bases and J by 6 bases, with 16 bases between the two germline ends. Germline values: CDR1 SGHRS, CDR2 YFSETQ. The CDR3 nucleotides read TGCGCCAGCAGCTTGGAGGGTAGCCACCCTGGCGAGCAGTACTTC. It is translated as CASSLEGSHPGEQYF.

The gene calls are TRBV6-5 and TRBJ2-3; 7 bases match TRBD2. Trimming took 8 bases from V and 5 from J; bases not matched to a gene: 13. The germline CDR1 and CDR2 sequences are MNHEY and SVGAGI. This CDR3 is built from 15 residues. The CDR3 region is CASRTERGRGDTQYF. The CDR3 coding sequence is TGTGCCAGCCGAACGGAGCGCGGGAGAGGAGATACGCAGTATTTT.

The chain is built from TRBV5-4 and TRBJ1-2, with 9 positions matching TRBD1. CDR1 and CDR2 from the germline V gene are SGHNT and YYREEE (reference sequence). The CDR3 has 16 amino acids. V shed 4 bases, J shed 3 bases, and the junction held 10 bases outside the gene matches. CDR3 sequence: CASSASGQGLDYGYTF. CDR3 bases: TGTGCCAGCAGCGCCTCGGGACAGGGACTTGACTATGGCTACACCTTC.

The V gene is TRBV21-1, the J gene TRBJ1-4; the table's D call, TRBD1, was not checked against the DNA. TRBV21-1 is a pseudogene. The CDR3 loop spans 14 amino acids. This CDR3 is CASSNQGAIEKLFF. The DNA of the CDR3 is TGTGCCAGCAGCAATCAGGGGGCGATTGAAAAACTGTTTTTT.

This clone has a single count. V gene TRBV5-6 combines with J gene TRBJ2-5, with D uncertain. V lost 1 base and J lost 5, with 9 bases in between. The CDR3 totals 13 residues. CDR1 and CDR2 from the germline V gene are SGHDT and YYEEEE. CDR3 sequence: CASSLYLWETQYF. In nucleotides, the CDR3 is TGTGCCAGCAGCTTGTACCTCTGGGAGACCCAGTACTTC. Based on the CDR3 plus reference TRBV5-6 and TRBJ2-5, the full variable domain is DAGVTQSPTHLIKTRGQQVTLRCSPKSGHDTVSWYQQALGQGPQFIFQYYEEEERQRGNFPDRFSGHQFPNYSSELNVNALLLGDSALYLCASSLYLWETQYFGPGTRLLVL.

As concerns this clone: Other DNA variants within this sample encode the same CDR3. The chain is built from TRBV30 and TRBJ2-1, with 7 bases matching TRBD2. Germline values: CDR1 GTSNPN, CDR2 SVGIG (reference sequence). CDR3 size: 13 residues. Unmatched junction bases numbered 1, after V lost 2 bases and J lost 3 bases. CDR3 nucleotide sequence: TGTGCCTGGAGTCGGGGGGACTACAATGAGCAGTTCTTC. Amino acid sequence: CAWSRGDYNEQFF.

The CDR3 reads CASREDRAYNEQFF. CDR3 nucleotide sequence: TGTGCCAGCAGGGAGGACAGGGCCTACAATGAGCAGTTCTTC. This chain connects TRBV2 to TRBJ2-1; 8 nucleotides align to TRBD1. The germline CDR1 and CDR2 sequences are SNHLY and FYNNEI. With V trimmed by 6 bases and J by 2 bases, 3 bases remained unmatched. This CDR3 region has 14 residues.

The rearrangement uses TRBV27 and TRBJ1-2; TRBD1 agrees at 8 bases. The V and J ends lost 6 bases and 8 bases, in that order; junction bases with no gene match: 8. The germline CDR1 and CDR2 sequences are MNHEY and SMNVEV (reference sequence). The CDR3 length is 13 residues. The CDR3 loop is CASRNRGEEGYTF. CDR3 DNA: TGTGCCAGCAGGAACAGGGGGGAGGAGGGCTACACCTTC.

The rearrangement uses TRBV7-3 and TRBJ2-7, with 8 positions matching TRBD1. The germline gives CDR1 SGHTA, CDR2 FQGTGA. The CDR3 extends over 15 amino acids. V shed 4 bases and J 6 bases; nucleotides not matched to a gene: 11. CDR3 sequence (DNA): TGTGCCAGCAGCTCCTCAGGGGGCGCGGGGCCCGAGCAGTACTTC. This sequence encodes CASSSSGGAGPEQYF. The complete variable domain, with remaining parts taken from reference TRBV7-3 and TRBJ2-7, reads GAGVSQTPSNKVTEKGKYVELRCDPISGHTALYWYRQSLGQGPEFLIYFQGTGAADDSGLPNDRFFAVRPEGSVSTLKIQRTERGDSAVYLCASSSSGGAGPEQYFGPGTRLTVT.

This clone was found once. The V and J genes are TRBV4-3 and TRBJ1-1, with no clear D. There are 14 residues in the CDR3. Germline V gene lookup returns CDR1 LGHNA and CDR2 YSLEER. V lost 1 base to trimming and J lost 5 bases, with 11 bases between them. The CDR3 sequence: CASSQAGVRTEAFF. Here the CDR3 DNA reads TGCGCCAGCAGCCAAGCCGGGGTTAGGACTGAAGCTTTCTTT.

Regarding this clone: Other DNA sequences within the sample encode an identical CDR3. The chain joins TRBV18 to TRBJ2-2; possibly TRBD2 for D (5 bases). CDR3 length equals 14 residues. The V end was cut by 1 base, the J end by 3 bases, with 6 bases between. Germline values: CDR1 KGHSH, CDR2 LQKENI. CDR3 sequence (DNA): TGTGCCAGCTCACCACGGGGAGACACCGGGGAGCTGTTTTTT. It translates to CASSPRGDTGELFF.

As for this clone: This sample includes further DNA sequences coding for the same CDR3. The chain combines TRBV5-4 with TRBJ1-1; no definite D call. The germline CDR1 and CDR2 sequences are SGHNT and YYREEE (reference sequence). The CDR3 is 15 residues long. V was clipped by 0 bases and J by 1 base, with 10 bases between them. CDR3 in amino acids: CASSLAGPSNTEAFF. As DNA, the CDR3 is TGTGCCAGCAGCTTGGCTGGACCCTCGAACACTGAAGCTTTCTTT.

The chain joins TRBV27 to TRBJ1-5, with a possible D match to TRBD1 (6 bases). The CDR3 extends over 15 amino acids. Germline CDR1 and CDR2: MNHEY and SMNVEV (reference sequence). V was cut by 5 bases and J by 7 bases, with 18 bases left in between. The CDR3 loop reads CASSLRWGAVQPQHF. Written as DNA, the CDR3 is TGTGCCAGCAGTCTTAGGTGGGGGGCTGTACAGCCCCAGCATTTT.

The gene calls are TRBV14 and TRBJ2-7; possible D gene TRBD2, 6 bases. CDR3 length equals 15 residues. V was cut by 1 base and J by 0 bases, with 10 bases left in between. From germline, CDR1 is SGHDN and CDR2 FVKESK. The CDR3 bases are TGTGCCAGCAGCCAAGTGCGGGGTTCCTCCTACGAGCAGTACTTC. Encoded protein: CASSQVRGSSYEQYF.

The chain carries TRBV10-2 and TRBJ2-2, with 9 positions matching TRBD2. Germline loops: CDR1 WSHSY, CDR2 SAAADI. The CDR3 sequence is 16 residues long. V lost 3 bases to trimming and J lost 6 bases; unmatched junction nucleotides: 8. In DNA, the CDR3 is TGCGCCAGCAGTGATTGGCTAGCGGGGCGATCCGGGGAGCTGTTTTTT. It is translated as CASSDWLAGRSGELFF.